This T cell receptor (beta chain) was sequenced for a study of blood T cell repertoires in COVID-19. At the level of the study: T cells, B-cell-depleted T cells, or PBMCs supplied cDNA or gDNA.

Trimming cost V 3 bases and J 4 bases, with 25 bases left between them. Germline lookup yields CDR1 MDHEN and CDR2 SYDVKM. CDR3 size: 18 residues. In the source study's methods: Amplification of reference gene primers provided the estimated nucleated cell counts. The data were produced by immunoSEQ multiplex PCR, yet TCRdb's version contains in-frame clones alone and is incomplete. V and J calls and clone size are those listed in that table; D and trimming were worked out from the DNA. This table has around 90,000 clones, 75% to 90% appearing once. This TCR derives from a human donor in a cohort sampled during active COVID-19. Material for sequencing was peripheral blood. The rearrangement joins TRBV28 to TRBJ2-7; D possibly corresponds to TRBD1 (6 bases). The DNA of the CDR3 is TGTGCCAGCAGTTTTTGGGTAGGGGGAAGGAGGAGTACTTACGAGCAGTACTTC. Translating it yields CASSFWVGGRRSTYEQYF.